What follows is one TCR beta chain and its context. No antigen is known for it. The data originate from a study of cytomegalovirus exposure and HLA in healthy donors. This CDR3 spans 12 amino acids. V lost 5 bases to trimming and J lost 7 bases, with 9 bases between them. Germline V gene data show CDR1 as LNHDA and CDR2 as SQIVND (reference sequence). General study findings and limits: DRB1 had the most TCR associations and HLA-C the fewest, a later analysis found, with rates varying by HLA locus. Later analysis identified several of the most significant clusters that appeared linked to common viral pathogens. The presence/absence work took it that sequencing depth was about the same across donors.

13 Jbeta primers and 60 Vbeta primers were used for the PCR. Per the original data handling: Later, an analysis found around 77 million unique TCR beta chains, and 9.5 million to 12 million of these were shared. Assay: immunoSEQ multiplex PCR; the TCRdb copy retains only in-frame clones and omits some. Clone size and the V and J calls come from that table; the DNA yielded D and trimming. This table has about 190,000 clones, over 70% appearing once. The specimen was PBMCs. This TCR was sampled from a woman under 40 in good health and CMV-seropositive. The genes are TRBV19 and TRBJ2-1; the D is unclear. The chain's CDR3 is CASSSQRNEQFF. The CDR3 DNA sequence: TGTGCCAGTAGTTCTCAGAGGAATGAGCAGTTCTTC.